This entry lists 19 T cell receptor beta chains sequenced from one sample in a study of monozygotic twins with inflammatory bowel disease. One entry per CDR3 protein, without DNA, is what TCRdb gives after re-calling the 5' RACE reads. The sample totals around 210,000 distinct CDR3 sequences. Sequences were obtained from blood. These receptors were taken from a human donor with ulcerative colitis or Crohn's disease, or a healthy co-twin of an affected twin (not recorded which).

The chain is built from TRBV11-2 and TRBJ2-7; TCRdb's D call, TRBD2, is unchecked because there is no DNA. This CDR3 spans 16 amino acids. Germline V gives CDR1 SGHAT, CDR2 FQNNGV. The CDR3 reads CASSGEGLSRGNEQYF.

The chain uses TRBV11-2 and TRBJ2-1; with no DNA, the TCRdb D assignment of TRBD2 cannot be verified. This CDR3 contains 15 residues. The germline gives CDR1 SGHAT, CDR2 FQNNGV. The CDR3 sequence: CASSMIRLVDNEQFF.

The chain uses TRBV5-1 and TRBJ1-1; TCRdb indicates TRBD1, and absent DNA this call remains unverified. Germline lookup yields CDR1 SGHRS and CDR2 YFSETQ. The CDR3 extends over 15 amino acids. The CDR3 is CASSLAMGQNTEAFF.

This chain uses TRBV6-6 with TRBJ1-1. Germline CDR1 and CDR2: MNHNY and SVGAGI (reference sequence). CDR3 length: 13 residues. CDR3 sequence reads: CASTAEANTEAFF.

This rearrangement joins TRBV20-1 to TRBJ2-1; TCRdb's D gene call, TRBD2, goes unchecked for lack of DNA. The CDR3 loop spans 14 amino acids. Looked up from germline, CDR1 is DFQATT and CDR2 is SNEGSKA (reference sequence). The CDR3 here is CSAVAGGNYNEQFF.

This rearrangement joins TRBV6-1 to TRBJ1-2; TCRdb's D call, TRBD1, is unchecked because there is no DNA. The V gene's germline CDR1 is MNHNS and CDR2 SASEGT. CDR3 length: 15 residues. CDR3 sequence: CASSRLAGYDYGYTF.

The chain uses TRBV5-1 and TRBJ2-7; TCRdb reports TRBD1, a call that lacks DNA to check it against. The V gene's germline CDR1 is SGHRS and CDR2 YFSETQ. The CDR3 is 14 residues long. CDR3 sequence: CASSLSGVEYEQYF.

The chain couples TRBV20-1 to TRBJ1-2; TCRdb picks TRBD1, but there is no DNA to check that call. The CDR3 is made up of 14 amino acids. Germline V gene data show CDR1 as DFQATT and CDR2 as SNEGSKA (reference sequence). CDR3: CSARGSDRGYGYTF.

This chain links TRBV2 with TRBJ1-5; the TRBD1 assignment by TCRdb is unverifiable without DNA. The germline gives CDR1 SNHLY, CDR2 FYNNEI. CDR3 length: 14 amino acids. The CDR3 here is CASSATGLQQPQHF. The variable domain in full, completed from reference TRBV2 and TRBJ1-5, reads EPEVTQTPSHQVTQMGQEVILRCVPISNHLYFYWYRQILGQKVEFLVSFYNNEISEKSEIFDDQFSVERPDGSNFTLKIRSTKLEDSAMYFCASSATGLQQPQHFGDGTRLSIL.

The genes are TRBV10-3 and TRBJ1-2. The germline V gene has CDR1 ENHRY and CDR2 SYGVKD. This CDR3 spans 13 amino acids. CDR3: CAIRPEPTIGYTF.

V gene TRBV20-1 combines with J gene TRBJ2-3; the TRBD1 assignment by TCRdb is unverifiable without DNA. The CDR3 has 14 amino acids. From germline, CDR1 is DFQATT and CDR2 SNEGSKA (reference sequence). The CDR3: CSARTGGRADTQYF.

J is TRBJ2-5 and V is TRBV11-2; TCRdb names TRBD2, which stays unverified in the absence of DNA. This CDR3 comprises 17 residues. CDR1 and CDR2 from the germline V gene are SGHAT and FQNNGV. The CDR3 reads CASSLGVQGGGEETQYF.

The chain links TRBV27 to TRBJ2-7. Germline values: CDR1 MNHEY, CDR2 SMNVEV (reference sequence). The CDR3 loop spans 13 amino acids. CDR3: CASSSSRFYEQYF.

The chain has TRBV7-9 and TRBJ2-5; the D call from TCRdb, TRBD2, cannot be confirmed without DNA. The CDR3 covers 14 residues. Germline V gives CDR1 SEHNR, CDR2 FQNEAQ (reference sequence). This chain's CDR3 is CASSFGGPFGTQYF.

The chain recombines TRBV7-9 with TRBJ2-7. The CDR3 spans 13 residues. From germline, CDR1 is SEHNR and CDR2 FQNEAQ (reference sequence). CDR3 sequence: CASSSPAVYEQYF.

The chain combines TRBV20-1 with TRBJ1-2. The germline V gene has CDR1 DFQATT and CDR2 SNEGSKA (reference sequence). The CDR3 consists of 14 residues. CDR3 loop: CSARAPNSPGGYTF.

This chain links TRBV29-1 with TRBJ2-2. Germline V lookup: CDR1 SQVTM, CDR2 ANQGSEA. This CDR3 contains 14 residues. CDR3 sequence reads: CSISIGRNTGELFF.

The genes are TRBV4-3 and TRBJ2-5; the D call from TCRdb, TRBD2, cannot be confirmed without DNA. The CDR3 has 14 amino acids. The germline V gene encodes CDR1 LGHNA and CDR2 YSLEER. CDR3 sequence: CASSPRLAEETQYF.

V usage is TRBV7-3 and J usage is TRBJ2-3; as DNA is missing, the TRBD2 call by TCRdb cannot be tested. CDR1 and CDR2 (germline): SGHTA, FQGTGA. The CDR3 is 15 amino acids. The CDR3 sequence is CASSRLAGGSDTQYF.